The 29 T cell receptor beta chains below come from one sample, sequenced in a study of T cells in Graves' hyperthyroidism and ophthalmopathy. RNA transcripts provided the source from which TCR beta CDR3 regions were amplified. The HTBI primer set served for first-round RT-PCR of the TCR CDR3. TCRdb re-analysed the multiplex PCR reads in MiXCR, keeping a single row per CDR3 protein. The repertoire holds 700,000 or so distinct CDR3 sequences, with less than 20% as singletons. Sequenced input: blood. The receptors were sampled from a young man with Graves' hyperthyroidism.

This clonotype was counted at least ten times. The rearrangement links TRBV3-1 to TRBJ2-1, with D perhaps being TRBD1 or TRBD2 (5 bases each). CDR3 length: 16 amino acids. Germline loops: CDR1 LGHDT, CDR2 YNNKEL (reference sequence). Trimming left V 1 base short and J 4 bases short, with 14 bases between. As DNA, the CDR3 is TGTGCCAGCAGCCAAGCCCACGGGAAGGGGTACAATGAGCAGTTCTTC. It specifies CASSQAHGKGYNEQFF.

The rearrangement uses TRBV19 and TRBJ2-1, with TRBD2 matching over 10 bases. The CDR3 is 16 amino acids. V was pared by 4 bases and J by 6 bases, with 9 bases of the junction left unmatched. From germline, CDR1 is LNHDA and CDR2 SQIVND (reference sequence). CDR3 nucleotide sequence: TGTGCCAGTAGTACTCTTTCTAGCGGGAGTATCAATGAGCAGTTCTTC. The encoded protein is CASSTLSSGSINEQFF.

This clonotype was observed at least ten times. The CDR3 bases are TGTGCCTGGAGGGACATGAGTGGGAGAGGTTCCACAGATACGCAGTATTTT. This translates into CAWRDMSGRGSTDTQYF. This chain connects TRBV30 to TRBJ2-3; D possibly uses TRBD1 or TRBD2 (5 bases each). The CDR3 loop spans 17 amino acids. Trimming cost V 3 bases and J 2 bases, with 21 bases left between them. Germline CDR1 GTSNPN, CDR2 SVGIG (reference sequence).

This clonotype was detected many times. The chain employs TRBV28 and TRBJ2-5, with 8 bases that match TRBD2. Trimming cost V 4 bases and J 2 bases; bases outside gene matches: 9. Looked up from germline, CDR1 is MDHEN and CDR2 is SYDVKM. This CDR3 has 16 residues. The CDR3 nucleotides read TGTGCCAGCAGTTCGGGGGGGACTACAACGCAAGAGACCCAGTACTTC. It specifies CASSSGGTTTQETQYF.

This clonotype came up a few times. This sequence joins TRBV4-1 and TRBJ1-4; D gene uncertain. The CDR3 totals 15 residues. The V and J ends lost 0 bases and 8 bases respectively, with 13 bases between them. Germline V gene sequence: CDR1 MGHRA, CDR2 YSYEKL. DNA of the CDR3: TGCGCCAGCAGCCAAGAGCCCAAGCCCATGGAAAAACTGTTTTTT. It translates to CASSQEPKPMEKLFF.

Only a few counts were recorded for this clonotype. The genes are TRBV28 and TRBJ2-2, with D perhaps being TRBD1 or TRBD2 (5 bases each). CDR1 and CDR2 from the germline V gene are MDHEN and SYDVKM. This CDR3 spans 15 amino acids. Trimming took off 7 bases at V and 5 bases at J, with 17 bases between the two ends. This CDR3 reads CASTRSQGATGELFF. In DNA form, the CDR3 reads TGTGCCAGCACCCGGAGTCAGGGAGCGACCGGGGAGCTGTTTTTT.

This clonotype occurred a few times. This rearrangement joins TRBV7-7 to TRBJ2-2, with D perhaps matching TRBD1 (6 bases). CDR1 and CDR2 (germline): SSHAT, FNYEAQ (reference sequence). There are 14 residues in the CDR3. Trimming removed 6 bases from V and 3 bases from J, with 11 bases in between. The CDR3 is CASSTEGDTGELFF. CDR3 DNA sequence: TGTGCCAGCAGTACAGAGGGGGACACCGGGGAGCTGTTTTTT.

Concerning this clonotype itself: Compared with germline, one end of the junction differs, possibly owing to a read error. The V and J genes are TRBV24-1 and TRBJ1-5; maybe TRBD1 (5 bases). Germline CDR1 KGHDR, CDR2 SFDVKD. CDR3 size: 14 residues. The CDR3 protein is CAASDQGRNQPQHF. For the CDR3, the DNA is TGTGCCGCCAGTGACCAGGGTCGAAATCAGCCCCAGCATTTT.

Many counts were recorded for this clonotype. V and J are TRBV28 and TRBJ2-2; 7 bases match TRBD2. V trimming: 5 bases; J trimming: 6 bases; junction bases outside the gene matches: 3. The CDR3 extends over 13 amino acids. The germline CDR1 and CDR2 sequences are MDHEN and SYDVKM. CDR3 amino acids: CASSGGRPGELFF. CDR3 coding DNA: TGTGCCAGCAGTGGCGGGAGACCCGGGGAGCTGTTTTTT.

This clonotype was seen repeatedly, ten times or more. The CDR3 spells CAWRTWGETQYF. For the CDR3, the DNA is TGTGCCTGGAGGACGTGGGGCGAGACCCAGTACTTC. The J gene is TRBJ2-5, the V gene TRBV30; D is possibly TRBD1 (5 bases). V lost 3 bases to trimming and J lost 5 bases, with 10 bases between them. The CDR3 spans 12 residues. The germline V gene has CDR1 GTSNPN and CDR2 SVGIG (reference sequence).

The table lists this clonotype with a few counts. The V gene is TRBV6-1, the J gene TRBJ2-5; 7 bases are shared with TRBD2. In germline, CDR1 is MNHNS, CDR2 SASEGT. CDR3 length: 18 residues. V was pared by 6 bases and J by 7 bases, with 23 bases of the junction left unmatched. The CDR3 loop is CASSPLLQSEAGWGTQYF. The DNA of the CDR3 is TGTGCCAGCAGCCCCCTCCTCCAGAGCGAAGCGGGGTGGGGGACCCAGTACTTC.

There are a few counts of this clonotype. The chain uses TRBV7-9 and TRBJ2-1, with 15 nucleotides matching TRBD2. This CDR3 spans 16 amino acids. V lost 5 bases and J lost 8; bases outside the gene matches: 7. CDR1 is SEHNR and CDR2 is FQNEAQ in the germline V gene (reference sequence). The CDR3 coding sequence is TGTGCCAGCAGCGCCCCGGGACTAGCGGGAGGCTATGAGCAGTTCTTC. Translation: CASSAPGLAGGYEQFF.

This clonotype was picked up many times. The chain uses TRBV7-2 and TRBJ2-7; tentatively, D is TRBD1 or TRBD2 (5 bases each). Germline V lookup: CDR1 SGHTA, CDR2 FQGNSA. CDR3 size: 13 residues. V lost 11 bases to trimming and J lost 2 bases, with 16 bases between them. The CDR3 coding sequence is TGTGCCTCCACCAGGGACGGGGCCTACGAGCAGTACTTC. Translated, it gives CASTRDGAYEQYF. Combining the CDR3 with reference TRBV7-2 and TRBJ2-7 gives the whole variable domain GAGVSQSPSNKVTEKGKDVELRCDPISGHTALYWYRQSLGQGLEFLIYFQGNSAPDKSGLPSDRFSAERTGGSVSTLTIQRTQQEDSAVYLCASTRDGAYEQYFGPGTRLTVT.

This clonotype was counted many times. The chain combines TRBV7-9 with TRBJ2-1, with D unclear. V lost 5 bases and J 0 bases, leaving 14 bases between the germline ends. The germline V gene has CDR1 SEHNR and CDR2 FQNEAQ (reference sequence). The CDR3 contains 16 residues. Here the CDR3 reads CASSPRTYGSYNEQFF. CDR3 DNA sequence: TGTGCCAGCAGCCCCCGGACCTATGGCTCCTACAATGAGCAGTTCTTC.

In its sample, this clonotype was seen many times. This chain uses TRBV28 with TRBJ2-5, with TRBD2 matching over 10 bases. V lost 9 bases, J lost 2 bases, and 3 bases stayed unmatched. The CDR3 runs 13 residues. The germline V gene encodes CDR1 MDHEN and CDR2 SYDVKM. In DNA form, the CDR3 reads TGTGCCAGTACTAGCGGGGTACAAGAGACCCAGTACTTC. Its translation: CASTSGVQETQYF. Using reference TRBV28 and TRBJ2-5 for the parts outside the CDR3, the full variable domain is DVKVTQSSRYLVKRTGEKVFLECVQDMDHENMFWYRQDPGLGLRLIYFSYDVKMKEKGDIPEGYSVSREKKERFSLILESASTNQTSMYLCASTSGVQETQYFGPGTRLLVL.

This clonotype has a handful of counts. This rearrangement joins TRBV7-9 to TRBJ2-3; D gene ambiguous. V was trimmed by 1 base and J by 13 bases, leaving 12 bases between them. The CDR3 is made up of 12 amino acids. The germline gives CDR1 SEHNR, CDR2 FQNEAQ (reference sequence). As DNA, the CDR3 is TGTGCCAGCAGCTTAGGGGCAGAACCCGAGTATTTT. Translated: CASSLGAEPEYF.

This clonotype was found many times. This chain connects TRBV11-3 to TRBJ2-5; 13 bases agree with TRBD2. Germline V CDR1 and CDR2: SGHNT, YENEEA. The CDR3 runs 15 residues. The ends lost 6 bases at V and 5 bases at J; junction bases unmatched: 6. CDR3 nucleotide sequence: TGTGCCAGCAGAGGGACTAGCGGGGTCTTGGAGACCCAGTACTTC. This codes for CASRGTSGVLETQYF.

The CDR3 is CASSSPPRRLAGGETQYF. The CDR3 DNA follows: TGTGCCAGCAGCTCACCGCCCCGCCGGCTAGCGGGAGGTGAGACCCAGTACTTC. The V call is TRBV6-1, the J call TRBJ2-5; 11 bases line up with TRBD2. CDR1 and CDR2 (germline): MNHNS, SASEGT. The ends lost 6 bases at V and 5 bases at J; junction bases unmatched: 17. There are 18 residues in the CDR3.

In its sample, this clonotype was seen many times. This sequence joins TRBV29-1 and TRBJ2-7, with a possible D match to TRBD1 (5 bases). Germline lookup yields CDR1 SQVTM and CDR2 ANQGSEA. CDR3 length: 15 residues. Between the trimmed V and J ends, which lost 1 base and 0 bases, there was a span of 13 bases. The CDR3 here is CSVEVHRQSSYEQYF. CDR3 nucleotides: TGCAGCGTTGAAGTGCACAGGCAATCCTCCTACGAGCAGTACTTC.

The table lists this clonotype with a few counts. V gene TRBV30 combines with J gene TRBJ2-3; D gene uncertain. V lost 0 bases and J 3 bases, leaving 7 bases between the germline ends. The germline CDR1 and CDR2 sequences are GTSNPN and SVGIG (reference sequence). The CDR3 sequence is 13 residues long. The CDR3 reads CAWSVSTTDTQYF. The DNA for the CDR3 is TGTGCCTGGAGTGTCTCTACTACAGATACGCAGTATTTT.

The genes are TRBV29-1 and TRBJ2-2; D perhaps matches TRBD1 (6 bases). This CDR3 region has 14 residues. Trimming took 1 base from V and 3 from J, leaving 9 bases between them. Germline loops: CDR1 SQVTM, CDR2 ANQGSEA. The CDR3 DNA reads TGCAGCGTTGAAGGGTACAGGGACACCGGGGAGCTGTTTTTT. The encoded protein is CSVEGYRDTGELFF.

The sample holds a few counts of this clonotype. It may be a read error: a sequence one base away is much more abundant. The chain joins TRBV20-1 to TRBJ1-1; no firm D call. Per the germline V gene, CDR1 is DFQATT and CDR2 is SNEGSKA (reference sequence). The V and J ends lost 3 bases and 1 base respectively, with 9 bases between them. The CDR3 contains 13 residues. As DNA, the CDR3 is TGCAGTGCTAGGGCCGGGAAGAACACTGAAGCTTTCTTT. Its protein is CSARAGKNTEAFF.

V and J are TRBV20-1 and TRBJ2-3; D is possibly TRBD2 (6 bases). The ends were cut back, 5 bases at V and 6 bases at J, with 18 bases in the middle. This CDR3 has 14 amino acids. Germline lookup yields CDR1 DFQATT and CDR2 SNEGSKA (reference sequence). This chain's CDR3 is CSARLGGVRDTQYF. CDR3 DNA: TGCAGTGCTCGCCTGGGGGGAGTTCGCGATACGCAGTATTTT.

This clonotype was counted between two and nine times. V and J are TRBV4-1 and TRBJ2-3; weak D call: TRBD2 (6 bases). Trimming cost V 0 bases and J 1 base, with 11 bases left between them. The CDR3 is made up of 16 amino acids. The germline V gene has CDR1 MGHRA and CDR2 YSYEKL. This CDR3 reads CASSQETGSGTDTQYF. In DNA, the CDR3 is TGCGCCAGCAGCCAAGAAACCGGGAGCGGCACAGATACGCAGTATTTT.

This chain joins TRBV24-1 and TRBJ1-3; D gene ambiguous. Germline V gene data show CDR1 as KGHDR and CDR2 as SFDVKD. CDR3 length: 13 residues. The V and J ends lost 4 bases and 2 bases respectively, with 5 bases between them. This CDR3 reads CATSDSPGNTIYF. The CDR3 DNA is TGTGCCACCAGTGACTCCCCTGGAAACACCATATATTTT.

This chain links TRBV10-3 with TRBJ2-6, with 7 bases fitting TRBD2. The ends lost 10 bases at V and 0 bases at J; junction bases unmatched: 9. CDR1 and CDR2 from the germline V gene are ENHRY and SYGVKD. There are 16 residues in the CDR3. As DNA, the CDR3 is TGTGCCACGGCCGGGACTATCCGCTCTGGGGCCAACGTCCTGACTTTC. Residues: CATAGTIRSGANVLTF.

The genes are TRBV7-9 and TRBJ1-2; weak D call: TRBD1 (5 bases). This CDR3 has 13 amino acids. Trimming removed 7 bases from V and 8 bases from J, with 17 bases in between. Germline assignment: CDR1 SEHNR and CDR2 FQNEAQ (reference sequence). The chain's CDR3 is CASTNLSRGGYTF. As DNA, the CDR3 is TGTGCCAGCACCAACCTCTCCCGGGGGGGCTACACCTTC.

The CDR3 protein is CASSLSAGGPNEQFF. Here the CDR3 DNA reads TGTGCCAGCAGTTTATCGGCGGGAGGGCCTAATGAGCAGTTCTTC. The genes are TRBV27 and TRBJ2-1, with TRBD2 matching over 9 bases. J lost 7 bases, V lost 0 bases, and 4 bases had no gene match. This CDR3 is 15 amino acids long. CDR1 and CDR2 from the germline V gene are MNHEY and SMNVEV (reference sequence).

This clonotype was counted ten times or more. The rearrangement joins TRBV29-1 to TRBJ1-1; D uncertain. The CDR3 is 13 residues long. Trimming shortened V by 1 base and J by 1 base, and 7 bases separated the two germline ends. Looked up from germline, CDR1 is SQVTM and CDR2 is ANQGSEA. The CDR3 DNA follows: TGCAGCGTTGAAGCTACCTCGAACACTGAAGCTTTCTTT. The encoded protein is CSVEATSNTEAFF.